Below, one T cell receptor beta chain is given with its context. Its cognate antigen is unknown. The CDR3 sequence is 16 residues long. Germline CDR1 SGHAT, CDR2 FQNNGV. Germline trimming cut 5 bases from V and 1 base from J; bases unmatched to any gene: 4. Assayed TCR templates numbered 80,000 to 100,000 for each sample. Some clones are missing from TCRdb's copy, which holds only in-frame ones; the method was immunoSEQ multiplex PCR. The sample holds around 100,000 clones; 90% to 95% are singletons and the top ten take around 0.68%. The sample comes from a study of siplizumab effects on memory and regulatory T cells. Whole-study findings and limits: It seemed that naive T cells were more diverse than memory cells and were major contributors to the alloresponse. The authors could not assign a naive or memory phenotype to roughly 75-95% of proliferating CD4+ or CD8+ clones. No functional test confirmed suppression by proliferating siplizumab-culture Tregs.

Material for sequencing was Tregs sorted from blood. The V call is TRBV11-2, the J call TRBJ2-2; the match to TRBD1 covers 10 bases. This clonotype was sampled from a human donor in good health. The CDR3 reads CASSEDRGLNTGELFF. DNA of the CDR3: TGTGCCAGCAGCGAAGACAGGGGGCTGAACACCGGGGAGCTGTTTTTT.